The present T cell receptor beta chain was sequenced within a study of molecular identifiers for immune sequencing clone quantification. Study outcomes and limitations: Underestimation of highly expanded clone sizes could arise where identical TCR molecules share a barcode. Clones that had above 20 RNA copies took up over 97% of effector molecules but under 1% in naive cells.

Points on this clonotype: What it binds is not known. This sequence may be a read error, since a much larger clone differs from it by one base.

In preparing bulk TCR libraries, previously described methods and listed TCR primers were used. TCRdb re-called the PCR reads through MiXCR, storing one row per CDR3 protein. The sample shows approximately 670,000 distinct CDR3 sequences, about 20% of them seen only once. The CDR3 has 13 amino acids. J lost 5 bases, V lost 7 bases, and 9 bases had no gene match. The germline V gene has CDR1 DFQATT and CDR2 SNEGSKA (reference sequence). The chain links TRBV20-1 to TRBJ2-3; 7 nucleotides line up with TRBD1. The clonotype originates from a human donor in good health. Some libraries in this study had Jurkat cell RNA spiked in. Material: naive CD8+ T cells from blood, with Jurkat cell RNA spiked in. Subset meaning: FACS-sorted CD8+CD4-CCR7+CD45RA+ naive T cells. CDR3 DNA: TGCAGTGTCCCGGGACAGCAACTAGATACGCAGTATTTT. It specifies CSVPGQQLDTQYF.